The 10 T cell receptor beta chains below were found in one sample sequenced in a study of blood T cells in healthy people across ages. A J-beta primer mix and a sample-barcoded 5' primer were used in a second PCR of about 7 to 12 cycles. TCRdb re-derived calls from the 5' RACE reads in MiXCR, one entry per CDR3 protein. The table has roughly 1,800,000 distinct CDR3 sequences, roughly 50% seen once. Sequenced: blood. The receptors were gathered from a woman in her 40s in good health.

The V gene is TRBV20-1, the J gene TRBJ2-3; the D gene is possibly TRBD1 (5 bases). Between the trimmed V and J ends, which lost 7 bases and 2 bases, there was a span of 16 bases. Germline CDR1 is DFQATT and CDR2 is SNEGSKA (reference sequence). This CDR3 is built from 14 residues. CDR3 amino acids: CSDSRQTATDTQYF. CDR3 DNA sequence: TGCAGTGATAGTCGACAGACCGCCACAGATACGCAGTATTTT.

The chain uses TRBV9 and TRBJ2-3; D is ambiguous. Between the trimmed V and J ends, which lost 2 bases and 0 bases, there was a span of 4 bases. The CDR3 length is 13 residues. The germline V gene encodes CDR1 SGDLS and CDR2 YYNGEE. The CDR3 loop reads CASSVHSTDTQYF. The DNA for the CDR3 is TGTGCCAGCAGCGTTCACAGCACAGATACGCAGTATTTT.

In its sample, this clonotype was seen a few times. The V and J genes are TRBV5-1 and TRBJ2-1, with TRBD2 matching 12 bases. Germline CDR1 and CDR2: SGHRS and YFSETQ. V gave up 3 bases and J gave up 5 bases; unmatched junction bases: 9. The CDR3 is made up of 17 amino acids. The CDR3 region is CASSSHLAGGPNNEQFF. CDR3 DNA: TGCGCCAGCAGCTCTCACCTAGCGGGGGGGCCGAACAATGAGCAGTTCTTC.

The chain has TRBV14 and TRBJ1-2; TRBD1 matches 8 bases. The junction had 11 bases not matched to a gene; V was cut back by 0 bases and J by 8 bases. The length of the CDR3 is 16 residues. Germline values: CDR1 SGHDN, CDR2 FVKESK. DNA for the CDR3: TGTGCCAGCAGCCAAGATGTAGGCCAGGGGGCGCGAGGCTACACCTTC. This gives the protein CASSQDVGQGARGYTF.

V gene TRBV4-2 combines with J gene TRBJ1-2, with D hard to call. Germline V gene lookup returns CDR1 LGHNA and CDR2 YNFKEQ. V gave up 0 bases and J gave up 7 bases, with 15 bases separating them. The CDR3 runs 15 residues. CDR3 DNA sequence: TGTGCCAGCAGCCAAGAAGAAAGAGGGCGCGCTGGCTACACCTTC. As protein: CASSQEERGRAGYTF.

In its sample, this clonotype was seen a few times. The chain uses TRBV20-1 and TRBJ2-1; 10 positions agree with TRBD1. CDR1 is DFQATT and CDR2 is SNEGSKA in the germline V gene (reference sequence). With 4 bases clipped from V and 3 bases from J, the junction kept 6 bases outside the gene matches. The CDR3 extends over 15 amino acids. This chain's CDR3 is CSANTGTGDYNEQFF. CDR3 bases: TGCAGTGCTAATACAGGGACAGGGGACTACAATGAGCAGTTCTTC.

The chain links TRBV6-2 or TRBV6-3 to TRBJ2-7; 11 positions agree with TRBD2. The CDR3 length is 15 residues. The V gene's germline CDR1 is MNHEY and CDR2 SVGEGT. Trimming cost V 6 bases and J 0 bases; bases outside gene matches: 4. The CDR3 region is CASSIAGGYSYEQYF. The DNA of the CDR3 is TGTGCCAGCAGCATAGCGGGGGGGTACTCCTACGAGCAGTACTTC.

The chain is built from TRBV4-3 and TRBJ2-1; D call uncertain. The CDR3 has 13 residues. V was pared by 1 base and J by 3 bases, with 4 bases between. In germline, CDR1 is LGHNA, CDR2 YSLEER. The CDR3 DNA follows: TGCGCCAGCAGCCAAGCCCACTACAATGAGCAGTTCTTC. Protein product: CASSQAHYNEQFF.

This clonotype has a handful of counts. CDR3 loop: CASEGQRQTQYF. DNA of the CDR3: TGTGCCAGTGAGGGCCAAAGGCAGACCCAGTACTTC. The rearrangement uses TRBV3-1 and TRBJ2-5; perhaps TRBD2 as D (5 bases). Looked up from germline, CDR1 is LGHDT and CDR2 is YNNKEL (reference sequence). V dropped 9 bases and J dropped 6 bases, with 14 bases sitting between them. The CDR3 totals 12 residues.

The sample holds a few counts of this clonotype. In nucleotides, the CDR3 is TGTGCCAGCAGTACCATAGCGGCCCACGAGCAGTACTTC. It codes for CASSTIAAHEQYF. This rearrangement joins TRBV12-3 or TRBV12-4 to TRBJ2-7; weak D call: TRBD2 (6 bases). V dropped 5 bases and J dropped 5 bases, with 13 bases sitting between them. The CDR3 is 13 residues long.